This T cell receptor beta chain was identified in a study of cytomegalovirus exposure and HLA in healthy donors. About this clone itself: Its antigen remains unidentified.

There are 14 residues in the CDR3. The germline V gene has CDR1 GTSNPN and CDR2 SVGIG (reference sequence). Trimming took off 1 base at V and 0 bases at J, with 8 bases between the two ends. The PCR ran on 60 Vbeta and 13 Jbeta primers. The authors' processing: Later work found tens of millions of unique TCR beta chains, with approximately 12 million shared. The method was immunoSEQ multiplex PCR; TCRdb's version includes in-frame clones alone and lacks a portion of them. V, J and clone size are taken as reported in that table, and D and trimming were inferred from the DNA itself. The table has roughly 180,000 clones, 70% to 85% seen once. General observations from the study: Analysis was carried out at a later point, and it linked a missense DCLRE1C variant to TCR beta V- and J-gene trimming. About 180 TCR beta chains were listed as cytomegalovirus-associated. Previous analysis showed most TCR beta V segments were productive about 87% or about 30% of the time.

The sequenced sample was PBMCs. This clonotype was sampled from a woman in her thirties in good health and CMV-seropositive. The V and J genes are TRBV30 and TRBJ2-3, with D tentatively TRBD2 (6 bases). The CDR3 DNA is TGTGCCTGGAGTGAAGGACTAAGCACAGATACGCAGTATTTT. This codes for CAWSEGLSTDTQYF.